This T cell receptor beta chain appears in the sequencing data of a study of spatial heterogeneity in lung cancer. Study as a whole: The library had UMIs, and each TCR and UMI pair averaged more than ten raw reads.

This CDR3 contains 18 residues. The germline V gene has CDR1 SGHTA and CDR2 FQGNSA. V was clipped by 6 bases and J by 0 bases; unmatched bases: 10. TCRdb called the 5' RACE reads again in MiXCR, with one record for every CDR3 protein. The table shows around 92,000 distinct CDR3 sequences, with approximately 12% occurring only once. Time point specified: sample taken at primary tumor resection. Donation came from over 60 patients with untreated early-stage non-small cell lung cancer. No cells were sorted before sequencing. The whole RNA sequenced was extracted from tumor, nontumor lung or frozen PBMC. The origin of this receptor is a male donor with early-stage non-small cell lung cancer. The chain couples TRBV7-2 to TRBJ1-3; TRBD1 aligns across 11 bases. The sequenced sample was PBMCs, obtained at surgery. The CDR3 here is CASRRTGGDAFSGNTIYF. CDR3 DNA sequence: TGTGCCAGCAGAAGGACAGGGGGCGATGCTTTCTCTGGAAACACCATATATTTT.